Following are 27 T cell receptor beta chains from one sample sequenced in a study of CD8+CD57+ T cells in acquired aplastic anemia. An expansion of CD8+CD57+ cells by flow cytometry had been shown in patients chosen for sequencing. It was genomic DNA that served as the template for profiling TCR beta VDJ and CDR3. TCRdb recomputed calls from the reads with MiXCR, one row per CDR3 protein. The sample has approximately 190,000 distinct CDR3 sequences, just under 50% seen once. The sample comprised sorted CD4+, CD8+, or CD8+CD57+ T cells (not recorded which) from PBMCs. These receptors were obtained from a human donor with aplastic anemia.

This clonotype was detected many times. CDR3 region: CASSQPGQFFSTF. CDR3 DNA: TGTGCCAGCAGCCAACCGGGACAGTTTTTCTCCACCTTC. The chain has TRBV4-2 and TRBJ1-2; 7 nucleotides align to TRBD1. Trimming at V came to 2 bases and at J to 13 bases, leaving 10 bases not matched to a gene. The CDR3 consists of 13 residues. The germline V gene encodes CDR1 LGHNA and CDR2 YNFKEQ.

The chain joins TRBV7-9 to TRBJ1-3; the D is unclear. From germline, CDR1 is SEHNR and CDR2 FQNEAQ (reference sequence). This CDR3 comprises 15 residues. V lost 0 bases and J lost 0, with 6 bases in between. Written as DNA, the CDR3 is TGTGCCAGCAGCTTAGCCGGAATCTCTGGAAACACCATATATTTT. Its translation is CASSLAGISGNTIYF.

This clonotype occurred a few times. The gene calls are TRBV2 and TRBJ1-6; 7 bases agree with TRBD1. Germline assignment: CDR1 SNHLY and CDR2 FYNNEI. The CDR3 consists of 13 residues. Unmatched junction bases numbered 4, after V lost 4 bases and J lost 10 bases. The CDR3 DNA is TGTGCCAGCAGTGGACAGGGTCGGTCACCCCTCCACTTT. Protein product: CASSGQGRSPLHF.

V usage is TRBV7-2 and J usage is TRBJ2-7, with TRBD1 matching 9 bases. The CDR3 runs to 15 residues. CDR1 and CDR2 from the germline V gene are SGHTA and FQGNSA. V gave up 6 bases and J gave up 2 bases; unmatched junction bases: 8. The CDR3 loop is CASSPGQGYPYEQYF. The CDR3, as DNA: TGTGCCAGCAGTCCAGGACAGGGGTACCCCTACGAGCAGTACTTC.

CDR3 residues: CASTTTGVSGANVLTF. The CDR3 coding sequence is TGTGCCAGTACTACGACAGGGGTCTCTGGGGCCAACGTCCTGACTTTC. The chain couples TRBV19 to TRBJ2-6; TRBD1 matches at 8 bases. The ends lost 7 bases at V and 0 bases at J; junction bases unmatched: 5. CDR3 length equals 16 residues. Germline values: CDR1 LNHDA, CDR2 SQIVND (reference sequence).

V is TRBV29-1 and J is TRBJ1-1; D not certain. Trimming cost V 6 bases and J 0 bases, with 14 bases left between them. Germline CDR1 reads SQVTM; CDR2 reads ANQGSEA. The CDR3 loop spans 14 amino acids. The CDR3 reads CSVGGGGMNTEAFF. As DNA, the CDR3 is TGCAGCGTAGGAGGTGGCGGGATGAACACTGAAGCTTTCTTT.

This clonotype was detected ten times or more. CDR3 DNA sequence: TGTGCTAGTGGAAGGGGGGCTGGAAACACCATATATTTT. It encodes CASGRGAGNTIYF. The rearrangement uses TRBV12-5 and TRBJ1-3, with a tentative D call TRBD1 (6 bases). Trimming took 6 bases from V and 2 from J, leaving 8 bases between them. Germline loops: CDR1 LGHNT, CDR2 FRNRAP. CDR3 length: 13 amino acids.

The CDR3 spells CASRTGQPNSPLHF. The CDR3 DNA reads as TGTGCCAGCAGGACGGGACAGCCTAATTCACCCCTCCACTTT. The rearrangement links TRBV27 to TRBJ1-6; 7 bases are shared with TRBD1. The CDR3 is 14 amino acids. The V gene's germline CDR1 is MNHEY and CDR2 SMNVEV (reference sequence). Trimming took 6 bases from V and 6 from J; bases not matched to a gene: 5.

This clonotype was recorded at least ten times. The J gene is TRBJ2-5, the V gene TRBV20-1; 7 nucleotides line up with TRBD1. Germline lookup yields CDR1 DFQATT and CDR2 SNEGSKA (reference sequence). V trimming: 1 base; J trimming: 1 base; junction bases outside the gene matches: 21. There are 20 residues in the CDR3. The CDR3 coding sequence is TGCAGTGCTAGAGTAATAGGGGGATGGTACAGGGGTAGGGGCCAAGAGACCCAGTACTTC. Translating gives CSARVIGGWYRGRGQETQYF.

With respect to this clonotype: One end of the junction does not line up with germline, which may come from a read error. The J gene is TRBJ1-5, the V gene TRBV29-1; D gene ambiguous. The germline CDR1 and CDR2 sequences are SQVTM and ANQGSEA. The CDR3 extends over 11 amino acids. The DNA for the CDR3 is TGCAGCTTGGGAGCCGATCAGCCCCAGCACTTT. Protein: CSLGADQPQHF.

As to this clonotype: Germline and junction disagree at one end, which may indicate a read error. This chain connects TRBV9 to TRBJ2-1; tentative D call: TRBD2 (6 bases). CDR3 length equals 16 residues. Germline V gene data show CDR1 as SGDLS and CDR2 as YYNGEE. CDR3: CASSSRADTGLWSSVF. The CDR3 bases are TGTGCCAGCAGCTCCCGGGCCGATACGGGACTCTGGTCGTCGGTCTTC.

The chain joins TRBV10-3 to TRBJ1-1; 7 bases align to TRBD1. J was trimmed by 0 bases and V by 8 bases; bases with no gene match: 3. The germline V gene encodes CDR1 ENHRY and CDR2 SYGVKD. The CDR3 has 13 residues. Written as DNA, the CDR3 is TGTGCCATCCGACAGGGCTTGAACACTGAAGCTTTCTTT. It is translated as CAIRQGLNTEAFF.

The chain employs TRBV9 and TRBJ1-2; D uncertain. The ends were cut back, 2 bases at V and 2 bases at J, with 10 bases in the middle. The CDR3 has 14 residues. The germline V gene encodes CDR1 SGDLS and CDR2 YYNGEE. CDR3 coding DNA: TGTGCCAGCAGCGTTCAGGATGACAACTATGGCTACACCTTC. It translates to CASSVQDDNYGYTF.

The chain couples TRBV14 to TRBJ1-2; a weak D match, TRBD1 (5 bases). Trimming took off 8 bases at V and 8 bases at J, with 12 bases between the two ends. Germline V gene data show CDR1 as SGHDN and CDR2 as FVKESK. The length of the CDR3 is 11 residues. CDR3 sequence (DNA): TGTGCCAGCTTTGGGGGAGACGGCTACACCTTC. This gives the protein CASFGGDGYTF.

The table lists this clonotype with a few counts. This chain uses TRBV2 with TRBJ2-5, with unresolved D. CDR3 length equals 10 residues. The V end lost 4 bases, the J end lost 7 bases, and 4 bases lay between the germline ends. The germline V gene encodes CDR1 SNHLY and CDR2 FYNNEI. CDR3 DNA sequence: TGTGCCAGCAGTGTTGGGACCCAGTACTTC. It specifies CASSVGTQYF.

There are many counts of this clonotype. V gene TRBV15 combines with J gene TRBJ2-1, with 10 positions matching TRBD2. V dropped 3 bases and J dropped 7; count of bases not matched to a gene: 9. The CDR3 covers 16 residues. Looked up from germline, CDR1 is LNHNV and CDR2 is YYDKDF (reference sequence). The CDR3, as DNA: TGTGCCACCAGCAGTCGCACCGGGACTAGCGTAAATGAGCAGTTCTTC. Translating it yields CATSSRTGTSVNEQFF.

This CDR3 is CSARDRTQYF. The CDR3 DNA is TGCAGTGCTAGAGATAGGACCCAGTACTTC. V is TRBV20-1 and J is TRBJ2-5; no reliable D call. The CDR3 has 10 residues. Deletions cut 0 bases from V and 7 bases from J, with 3 bases between. Germline V gene sequence: CDR1 DFQATT, CDR2 SNEGSKA (reference sequence).

The sample holds many counts of this clonotype. The genes are TRBV29-1 and TRBJ2-7, with 8 bases matching TRBD1. Per the germline V gene, CDR1 is SQVTM and CDR2 is ANQGSEA. This CDR3 has 13 residues. With 6 bases clipped from V and 2 bases from J, the junction kept 6 bases outside the gene matches. CDR3 region: CSVADRAPYEQYF. DNA of the CDR3: TGCAGCGTGGCGGACAGGGCCCCCTACGAGCAGTACTTC.

This clonotype was found many times. This chain links TRBV15 with TRBJ1-1, with D tentatively TRBD1 (6 bases). CDR1 LNHNV and CDR2 YYDKDF come from the germline V gene (reference sequence). The CDR3 runs to 16 residues. Between the trimmed V and J ends, which lost 0 bases and 0 bases, there was a span of 11 bases. CDR3 sequence: CATSRDEGQMNTEAFF. The DNA of the CDR3 is TGTGCCACCAGCAGAGATGAAGGACAGATGAACACTGAAGCTTTCTTT.

This clonotype was seen a single time. DNA of the CDR3: TGTGCCAGCAGTTTAGCTCAGGTACTAGCGGGCGAGCAGTACTTC. Protein sequence: CASSLAQVLAGEQYF. The rearrangement links TRBV12-3 or TRBV12-4 to TRBJ2-7; TRBD2 matches 9 bases. After removal of 0 bases from V and 6 bases from J, the junction contained 6 bases not matched to a gene. CDR3 length: 15 residues.

The chain carries TRBV16 and TRBJ1-2; D ambiguous. CDR1 is KGHSY, CDR2 FQNENV, per germline. The CDR3 runs 16 residues. V dropped 0 bases and J dropped 5 bases, with 16 bases sitting between them. In DNA, the CDR3 is TGTGCCAGCAGCCAATCTGGGGTTCGATCCTTGTATGGCTACACCTTC. Its protein product is CASSQSGVRSLYGYTF.

This clonotype was counted only a few times. CDR3 nucleotide sequence: TGTGCCAGCAGCCCTACGCTGGACTCTGGAAACACCATATATTTT. Residues: CASSPTLDSGNTIYF. V usage is TRBV27 and J usage is TRBJ1-3, with no clear D. This CDR3 contains 15 residues. Germline V lookup: CDR1 MNHEY, CDR2 SMNVEV (reference sequence). The V gene lost 6 bases and the J gene lost 0 bases, with 12 bases spanning the gap.

The CDR3 nucleotides read TGCAGTGCTAGTGAGGGGATCAATCAGCCCCAGCATTTT. It is translated as CSASEGINQPQHF. The chain has TRBV20-1 and TRBJ1-5; possibly TRBD1 for D (5 bases). V was pared by 3 bases and J by 3 bases, with 9 bases between. The CDR3 contains 13 residues. Germline CDR1 reads DFQATT; CDR2 reads SNEGSKA (reference sequence).

The chain has TRBV7-9 and TRBJ2-7; D remains ambiguous. Between the trimmed V and J ends, which lost 4 bases and 0 bases, there was a span of 10 bases. This CDR3 is 14 amino acids long. Germline V CDR1 and CDR2: SEHNR, FQNEAQ (reference sequence). The CDR3 DNA reads TGTGCCAGCAGCTCCCACGACGGCTCCTACGAGCAGTACTTC. This encodes CASSSHDGSYEQYF.

The chain combines TRBV11-1 with TRBJ2-5; D might be TRBD1 (6 bases). The CDR3 is made up of 15 amino acids. Trimming removed 5 bases from V and 2 bases from J, with 15 bases in between. Germline V lookup: CDR1 SGHAT, CDR2 FQDESV (reference sequence). CDR3 amino acids: CASSPSTGVQETQYF. The CDR3 coding sequence is TGTGCCAGCAGCCCGTCGACAGGTGTTCAAGAGACCCAGTACTTC.

V gene TRBV2 combines with J gene TRBJ2-5; 15 bases fit TRBD2. This CDR3 has 14 amino acids. The ends lost 6 bases at V and 7 bases at J; junction bases unmatched: 3. Per germline, CDR1 SNHLY and CDR2 FYNNEI. The CDR3 DNA follows: TGTGCCAGCAGCGGACTAGCGGGAGGGGGGACCCAGTACTTC. This gives the protein CASSGLAGGGTQYF.

The CDR3 nucleotides read TGTGCCAGCAGTGAAGGGGGAGGGTTTGGAGCTTTCTTT. Translation gives CASSEGGGFGAFF. The J gene is TRBJ1-1, the V gene TRBV6-1; D is unclear. Germline values: CDR1 MNHNS, CDR2 SASEGT. The CDR3 runs 13 residues. V lost 1 base and J lost 10, with 13 bases in between.